One sample yielded the 20 T cell receptor beta chains listed below, sequenced in a study of blood T cells in healthy people across ages. Primed by a sample-barcoded 5' primer and a J-beta primer mix, a second PCR proceeded for about 6 to 11 cycles. TCRdb independently ran MiXCR on the 5' RACE reads; one entry per CDR3 protein. The sample has some 710,000 distinct CDR3 sequences; 22% are singletons. Specimen: blood. The receptors derive from a man between 65 and 80 years old in good health.

This clonotype was counted only a few times. The DNA of the CDR3 is TGTGCCAGCAGTCCACGTTTAGGGGGTTTAGGGGGCTACACCTTC. Translated, it gives CASSPRLGGLGGYTF. The chain is built from TRBV12-3 or TRBV12-4 and TRBJ1-2; perhaps TRBD1 as D (6 bases). The CDR3 consists of 15 residues. Trimming pared 5 bases from V and 8 bases from J, leaving 21 bases between.

The sample holds a few counts of this clonotype. V usage is TRBV19 and J usage is TRBJ2-1; D ambiguous. Germline lookup yields CDR1 LNHDA and CDR2 SQIVND (reference sequence). This CDR3 spans 14 amino acids. The V end lost 3 bases, the J end lost 8 bases, and 14 bases lay between the germline ends. The CDR3 DNA is TGTGCCAGTAGTATGACGGGCTTTAGGGATGAGCAGTTCTTC. Amino acids: CASSMTGFRDEQFF.

V is TRBV4-3 and J is TRBJ2-1, with D possibly TRBD1 on 5 matching bases. V gave up 4 bases and J gave up 0 bases, with 10 bases separating them. The CDR3 extends over 15 amino acids. Germline CDR1 reads LGHNA; CDR2 reads YSLEER. CDR3 region: CASSRFRASYNEQFF. CDR3 nucleotides: TGCGCCAGCAGCCGGTTCAGGGCCTCCTACAATGAGCAGTTCTTC.

In its sample, this clonotype was seen a few times. The gene calls are TRBV20-1 and TRBJ1-4; D gene unclear. CDR1 and CDR2 (germline): DFQATT, SNEGSKA (reference sequence). This CDR3 has 17 amino acids. With 6 bases removed from V and 0 bases from J, the gap between germline ends came to 20 bases. In DNA, the CDR3 is TGCAGTGCCCCCATGGCAGGCCGGGGAGCAACTAATGAAAAACTGTTTTTT. Residues: CSAPMAGRGATNEKLFF.

The chain recombines TRBV18 with TRBJ2-5; D gene unclear. Trimming took off 2 bases at V and 4 bases at J, with 11 bases between the two ends. Germline V gives CDR1 KGHSH, CDR2 LQKENI. The CDR3 contains 14 residues. CDR3 protein: CASSPRETVETQYF. CDR3 in DNA: TGTGCCAGCTCACCAAGGGAAACCGTAGAGACCCAGTACTTC.

This clonotype appeared many times. J is TRBJ2-2 and V is TRBV5-1; 9 bases are a match to TRBD1. Unmatched junction bases numbered 4, after V lost 5 bases and J lost 5 bases. The CDR3 has 14 amino acids. Germline CDR1 reads SGHRS; CDR2 reads YFSETQ. The CDR3 here is CASRAGTGTGELFF. DNA for the CDR3: TGCGCCAGCAGGGCCGGGACAGGGACCGGGGAGCTGTTTTTT.

This clonotype came up a few times. The rearrangement links TRBV6-5 to TRBJ2-5, with D maybe TRBD1 (6 bases). CDR3 size: 14 residues. Per the germline V gene, CDR1 is MNHEY and CDR2 is SVGAGI. V was clipped by 4 bases and J by 5 bases, with 14 bases between them. CDR3 in DNA: TGTGCCAGCAGTTCAACAGGGTCCCGGGAGACCCAGTACTTC. Translating gives CASSSTGSRETQYF.

Of note for this clonotype: A junction boundary mismatches the germline segment, possibly from a read error. The CDR3 protein is CASSQKPGLAGTISYNEQFF. The CDR3 DNA sequence: TGCGCCAGCTCACAGAAACCGGGACTAGCGGGAACCATTTCCTACAATGAGCAGTTCTTC. The chain recombines TRBV18 with TRBJ2-1; 13 bases fit TRBD2. The CDR3 is 20 amino acids. CDR1 KGHSH and CDR2 LQKENI come from the germline V gene.

The rearrangement uses TRBV12-3 or TRBV12-4 and TRBJ1-3, with D possibly TRBD1 on 6 matching bases. Trimming shortened V by 3 bases and J by 0 bases, and 21 bases separated the two germline ends. The CDR3 is 19 amino acids. DNA for the CDR3: TGTGCCAGCAGTTTGAGGACAGCTGGTATACAAATCTCTGGAAACACCATATATTTT. It encodes CASSLRTAGIQISGNTIYF.

The J gene is TRBJ2-1, the V gene TRBV2; 7 bases are shared with TRBD1. J was trimmed by 6 bases and V by 6 bases; bases with no gene match: 8. Germline CDR1 SNHLY, CDR2 FYNNEI. The CDR3 consists of 14 residues. The CDR3 DNA is TGTGCCAGCAGCCTTTACCGGGACAGCAATGAGCAGTTCTTC. Its protein product is CASSLYRDSNEQFF.

V usage is TRBV12-3 or TRBV12-4 and J usage is TRBJ2-7; D is unresolved. The tail of the sequence fits TRBJ2-5 better, so the J call may be wrong. The CDR3 sequence is 14 residues long. The CDR3 bases are TGTGCCAGCAGTTTATCCGGCTTGACAGAGACCCAGTACTTC. Amino acids: CASSLSGLTETQYF.

V gene TRBV6-1 combines with J gene TRBJ2-4; no clear D. The germline V gene has CDR1 MNHNS and CDR2 SASEGT. Trimming pared 7 bases from V and 1 base from J, leaving 17 bases between. The CDR3 extends over 16 amino acids. CDR3 in amino acids: CASTPSPVAAKNIQYF. In nucleotides, the CDR3 is TGTGCCAGCACCCCTTCCCCAGTCGCTGCCAAAAACATTCAGTACTTC.

The rearrangement joins TRBV12-3 or TRBV12-4 to TRBJ1-3; 7 bases fit TRBD1. V shed 4 bases, J shed 2 bases, and the junction held 5 bases outside the gene matches. The CDR3 spans 15 residues. CDR3 DNA: TGTGCCAGCAGTTGGAGGGGGCGAGCTGGAAACACCATATATTTT. It codes for CASSWRGRAGNTIYF.

This clonotype was found many times. The chain is built from TRBV11-2 and TRBJ2-1; TRBD1 aligns across 11 bases. The CDR3 totals 16 residues. Germline V gene lookup returns CDR1 SGHAT and CDR2 FQNNGV. The V and J ends lost 1 base and 7 bases, in that order; junction bases with no gene match: 6. CDR3 residues: CASSLGGQGVLNEQFF. CDR3 sequence (DNA): TGTGCCAGCAGCTTAGGGGGACAGGGGGTTTTAAATGAGCAGTTCTTC.

This clonotype has more than one count but fewer than ten. The J gene is TRBJ2-3, the V gene TRBV9; 7 nucleotides match TRBD2. The CDR3 has 16 residues. Germline V gene lookup returns CDR1 SGDLS and CDR2 YYNGEE. V shed 0 bases, J shed 4 bases, and the junction held 8 bases outside the gene matches. The CDR3 protein is CASSVDWAGDADTQYF. The CDR3 DNA reads as TGTGCCAGCAGCGTAGATTGGGCGGGGGATGCAGATACGCAGTATTTT.

The genes are TRBV5-5 and TRBJ1-2; D remains ambiguous. Germline-derived CDR1 and CDR2 are SGHKS and YYEKEE (reference sequence). Trimming left V 7 bases short and J 4 bases short, with 14 bases between. The CDR3 runs 13 residues. CDR3 nucleotides: TGTGCCAGCGGAAATGTACAGCGCTATGGCTACACCTTC. This sequence encodes CASGNVQRYGYTF. Drawing the rest from reference TRBV5-5 and TRBJ1-2, the complete variable domain is DAGVTQSPTHLIKTRGQQVTLRCSPISGHKSVSWYQQVLGQGPQFIFQYYEKEERGRGNFPDRFSARQFPNYSSELNVNALLLGDSALYLCASGNVQRYGYTFGSGTRLTVV.

This clonotype was seen a few times. V gene TRBV7-9 combines with J gene TRBJ2-5; 8 bases agree with TRBD1. The J call could be wrong; TRBJ2-7 is a better fit for the DNA end. Germline V gene data show CDR1 as SEHNR and CDR2 as FQNEAQ (reference sequence). This CDR3 has 14 residues. CDR3 coding DNA: TGTGCCAGCCTTTCGGACAGGGAAATCTACGAGCAGTACGTC. Its translation: CASLSDREIYEQYV.

This clonotype was seen a handful of times. This chain links TRBV21-1 with TRBJ2-3; no DNA check was done on the table's D call, TRBD2. TRBV21-1 is listed as a pseudogene. This CDR3 contains 20 residues. The CDR3, as DNA: TGTGCCAGCAGCGCCCGGACTAGCGGGGGCCTACTTTTTGGCACAGATACGCAGTATTTT. Protein sequence: CASSARTSGGLLFGTDTQYF.

This chain connects TRBV28 to TRBJ2-1; D is possibly TRBD1 or TRBD2 (5 bases each). The CDR3 has 16 amino acids. V was shortened by 4 bases and J by 3 bases, with 16 bases between the two germline ends. CDR1 is MDHEN and CDR2 is SYDVKM in the germline V gene. CDR3 nucleotide sequence: TGTGCCAGCAGTTCTACCGGGGCAGGGAACTACAATGAGCAGTTCTTC. Protein product: CASSSTGAGNYNEQFF.

This clonotype was seen a handful of times. One end of the junction does not line up with germline, which may come from a read error. The chain links TRBV6-6 to TRBJ1-6; D unclear. Germline lookup yields CDR1 MNHNY and CDR2 SVGAGI (reference sequence). This CDR3 comprises 15 residues. In DNA form, the CDR3 reads TGTGCCAGCAGTTACAGGGCCGCAAATAATTCGCCCCTCCACTTT. Amino acid sequence: CASSYRAANNSPLHF.